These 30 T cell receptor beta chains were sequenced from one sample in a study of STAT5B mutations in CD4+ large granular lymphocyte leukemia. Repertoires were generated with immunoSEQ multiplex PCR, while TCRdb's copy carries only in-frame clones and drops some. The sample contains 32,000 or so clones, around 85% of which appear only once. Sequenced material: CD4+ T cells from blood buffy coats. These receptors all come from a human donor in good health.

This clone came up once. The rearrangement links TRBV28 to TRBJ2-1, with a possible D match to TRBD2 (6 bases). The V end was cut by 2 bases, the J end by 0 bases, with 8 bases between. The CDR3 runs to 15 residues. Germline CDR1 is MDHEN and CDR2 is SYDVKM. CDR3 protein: CASSLRGTSYNEQFF. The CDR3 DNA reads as TGTGCCAGCAGTTTACGCGGGACCTCCTACAATGAGCAGTTCTTC.

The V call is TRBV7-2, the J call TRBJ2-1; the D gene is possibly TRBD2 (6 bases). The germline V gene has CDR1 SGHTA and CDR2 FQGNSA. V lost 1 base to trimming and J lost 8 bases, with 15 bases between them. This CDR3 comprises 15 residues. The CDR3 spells CASSLGGDLWYEQFF. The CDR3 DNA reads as TGTGCCAGCAGCTTAGGCGGGGATTTATGGTATGAGCAGTTCTTC.

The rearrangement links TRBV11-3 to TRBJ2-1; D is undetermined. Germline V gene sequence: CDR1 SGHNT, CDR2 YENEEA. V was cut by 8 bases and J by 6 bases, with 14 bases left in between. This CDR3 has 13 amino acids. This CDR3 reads CASGRGVGNEQFF. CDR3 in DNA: TGTGCCAGCGGCCGCGGAGTAGGCAATGAGCAGTTCTTC.

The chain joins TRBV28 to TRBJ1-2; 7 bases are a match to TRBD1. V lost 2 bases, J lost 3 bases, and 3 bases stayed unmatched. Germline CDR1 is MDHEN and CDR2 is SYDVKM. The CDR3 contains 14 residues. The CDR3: CASSLGRGYYGYTF. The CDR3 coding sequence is TGTGCCAGCAGTTTAGGCAGGGGGTACTATGGCTACACCTTC.

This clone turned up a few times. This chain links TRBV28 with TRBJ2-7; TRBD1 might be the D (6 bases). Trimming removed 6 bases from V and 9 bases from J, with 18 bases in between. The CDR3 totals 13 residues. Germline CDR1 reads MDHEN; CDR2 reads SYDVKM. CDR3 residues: CASSPQDSTLQYF. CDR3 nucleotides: TGTGCCAGCAGCCCTCAGGACAGTACGTTGCAGTACTTC.

CDR3 coding DNA: TGTGCCAGCAGCCCACTGTCGGCTGGGGAGCTGTTTTTT. It translates to CASSPLSAGELFF. This rearrangement joins TRBV11-3 to TRBJ2-2; D gene unclear. Germline loops: CDR1 SGHNT, CDR2 YENEEA. CDR3 size: 13 residues. The V end was cut by 5 bases, the J end by 8 bases, with 12 bases between.

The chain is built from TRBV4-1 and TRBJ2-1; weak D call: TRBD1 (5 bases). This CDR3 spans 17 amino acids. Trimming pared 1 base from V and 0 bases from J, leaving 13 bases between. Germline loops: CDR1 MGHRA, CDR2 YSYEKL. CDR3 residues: CASSQGSGLSSYNEQFF. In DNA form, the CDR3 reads TGCGCCAGCAGCCAAGGTTCAGGGCTCAGCTCCTACAATGAGCAGTTCTTC.

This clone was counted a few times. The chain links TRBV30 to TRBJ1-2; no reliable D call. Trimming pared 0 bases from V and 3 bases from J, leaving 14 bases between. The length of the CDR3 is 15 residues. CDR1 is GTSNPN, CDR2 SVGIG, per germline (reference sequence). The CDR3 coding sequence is TGTGCCTGGAGTGTACGGAGGTCGGATTACTATGGCTACACCTTC. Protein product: CAWSVRRSDYYGYTF.

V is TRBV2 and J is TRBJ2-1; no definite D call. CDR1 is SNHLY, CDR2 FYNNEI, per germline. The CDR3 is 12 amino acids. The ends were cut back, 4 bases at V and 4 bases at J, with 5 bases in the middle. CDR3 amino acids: CASSVGYNEQFF. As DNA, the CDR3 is TGTGCCAGCAGTGTGGGGTACAATGAGCAGTTCTTC.

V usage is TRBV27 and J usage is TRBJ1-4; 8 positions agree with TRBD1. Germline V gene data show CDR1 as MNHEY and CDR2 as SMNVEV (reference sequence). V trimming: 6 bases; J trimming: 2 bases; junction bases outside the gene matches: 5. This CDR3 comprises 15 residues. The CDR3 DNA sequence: TGTGCCAGCAGCTCCGACAGGGGCACTAATGAAAAACTGTTTTTT. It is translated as CASSSDRGTNEKLFF.

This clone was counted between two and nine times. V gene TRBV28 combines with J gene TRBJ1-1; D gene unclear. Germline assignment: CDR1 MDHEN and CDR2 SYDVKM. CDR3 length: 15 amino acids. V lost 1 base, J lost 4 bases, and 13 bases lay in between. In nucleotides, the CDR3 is TGTGCCAGCAGTTTATCCCACACGGGCAGCACTGAAGCTTTCTTT. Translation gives CASSLSHTGSTEAFF.

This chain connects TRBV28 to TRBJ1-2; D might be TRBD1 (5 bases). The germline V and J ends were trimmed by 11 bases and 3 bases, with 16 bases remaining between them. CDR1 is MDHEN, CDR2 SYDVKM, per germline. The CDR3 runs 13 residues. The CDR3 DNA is TGTGCCTCCAGAGCGGGCAGGGACTATGGCTACACCTTC. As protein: CASRAGRDYGYTF.

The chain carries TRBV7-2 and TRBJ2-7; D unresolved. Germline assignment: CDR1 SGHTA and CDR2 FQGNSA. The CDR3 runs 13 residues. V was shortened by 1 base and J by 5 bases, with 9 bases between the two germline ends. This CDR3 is CASSLGYIDEQYF. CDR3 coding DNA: TGTGCCAGCAGCTTAGGCTATATCGACGAGCAGTACTTC.

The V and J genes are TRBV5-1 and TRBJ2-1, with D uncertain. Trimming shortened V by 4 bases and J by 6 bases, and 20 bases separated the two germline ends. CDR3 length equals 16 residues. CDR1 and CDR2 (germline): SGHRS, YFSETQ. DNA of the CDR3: TGCGCCAGCAGCCCGTGGTCATCCCTCGAATTCAATGAGCAGTTCTTC. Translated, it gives CASSPWSSLEFNEQFF.

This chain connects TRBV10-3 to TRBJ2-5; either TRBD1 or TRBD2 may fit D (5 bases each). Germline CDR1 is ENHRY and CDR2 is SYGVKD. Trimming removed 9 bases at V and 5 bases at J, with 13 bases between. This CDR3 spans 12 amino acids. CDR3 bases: TGTGCCATTGGGACCCCCGAGGAGACCCAGTACTTC. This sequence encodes CAIGTPEETQYF.

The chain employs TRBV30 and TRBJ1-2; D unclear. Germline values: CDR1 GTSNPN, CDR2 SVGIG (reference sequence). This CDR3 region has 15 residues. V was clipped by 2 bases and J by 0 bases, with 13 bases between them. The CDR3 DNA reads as TGTGCCTGGAGTCAACAGCGGGGTTCTAACTATGGCTACACCTTC. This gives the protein CAWSQQRGSNYGYTF.

This CDR3 reads CASSFGGVTGSYEQYF. The CDR3 nucleotides are TGTGCCAGCAGCTTTGGGGGGGTGACGGGCTCCTACGAGCAGTACTTC. The V and J genes are TRBV5-6 and TRBJ2-7; 7 positions match TRBD2. J lost 0 bases, V lost 2 bases, and 8 bases had no gene match. The CDR3 runs to 16 residues. CDR1 is SGHDT and CDR2 is YYEEEE in the germline V gene. Supplemented by reference TRBV5-6 and TRBJ2-7, the full variable domain reads DAGVTQSPTHLIKTRGQQVTLRCSPKSGHDTVSWYQQALGQGPQFIFQYYEEEERQRGNFPDRFSGHQFPNYSSELNVNALLLGDSALYLCASSFGGVTGSYEQYFGPGTRLTVT.

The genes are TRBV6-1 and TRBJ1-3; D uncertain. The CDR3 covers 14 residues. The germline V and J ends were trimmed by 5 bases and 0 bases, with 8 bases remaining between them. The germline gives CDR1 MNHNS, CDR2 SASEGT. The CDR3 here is CASSNPNSGNTIYF. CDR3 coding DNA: TGTGCCAGCAGTAATCCGAACTCTGGAAACACCATATATTTT.

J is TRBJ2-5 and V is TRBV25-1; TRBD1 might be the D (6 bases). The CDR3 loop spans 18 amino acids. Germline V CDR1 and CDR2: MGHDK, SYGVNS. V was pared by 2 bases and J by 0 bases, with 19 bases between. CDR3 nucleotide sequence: TGTGCCAGCAGTGAACGCATCCCGCCCGGGGACAACCAAGAGACCCAGTACTTC. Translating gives CASSERIPPGDNQETQYF.

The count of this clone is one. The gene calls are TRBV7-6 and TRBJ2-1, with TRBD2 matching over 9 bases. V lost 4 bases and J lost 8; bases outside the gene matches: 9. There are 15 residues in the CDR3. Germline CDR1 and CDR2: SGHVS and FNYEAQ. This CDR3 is CASSSLAGVRDEQFF. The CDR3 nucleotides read TGTGCCAGCAGCTCATTAGCGGGAGTAAGGGATGAGCAGTTCTTC.

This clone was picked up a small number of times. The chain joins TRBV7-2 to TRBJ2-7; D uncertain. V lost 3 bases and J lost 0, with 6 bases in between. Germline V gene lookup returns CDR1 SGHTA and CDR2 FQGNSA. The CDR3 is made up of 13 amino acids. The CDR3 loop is CASSFQSSYEQYF. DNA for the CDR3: TGTGCCAGCAGCTTTCAATCCTCCTACGAGCAGTACTTC.

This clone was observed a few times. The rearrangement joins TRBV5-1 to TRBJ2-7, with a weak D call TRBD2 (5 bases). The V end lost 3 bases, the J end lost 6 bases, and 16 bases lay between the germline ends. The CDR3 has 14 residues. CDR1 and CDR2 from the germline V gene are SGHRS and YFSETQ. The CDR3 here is CASSSGVSSGEQYF. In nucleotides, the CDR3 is TGCGCCAGCAGCTCCGGGGTCTCTTCTGGCGAGCAGTACTTC.

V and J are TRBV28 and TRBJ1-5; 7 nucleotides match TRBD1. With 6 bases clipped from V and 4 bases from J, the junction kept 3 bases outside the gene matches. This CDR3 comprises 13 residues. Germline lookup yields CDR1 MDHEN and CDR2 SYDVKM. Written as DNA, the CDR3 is TGTGCCAGCAGGGACAGGCTTAATCAGCCCCAGCATTTT. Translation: CASRDRLNQPQHF.

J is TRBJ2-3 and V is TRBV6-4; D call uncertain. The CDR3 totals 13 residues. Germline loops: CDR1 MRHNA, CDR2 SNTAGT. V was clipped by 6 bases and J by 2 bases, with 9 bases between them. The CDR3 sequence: CASRQQSTDTQYF. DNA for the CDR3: TGTGCCAGCAGACAGCAATCCACAGATACGCAGTATTTT.

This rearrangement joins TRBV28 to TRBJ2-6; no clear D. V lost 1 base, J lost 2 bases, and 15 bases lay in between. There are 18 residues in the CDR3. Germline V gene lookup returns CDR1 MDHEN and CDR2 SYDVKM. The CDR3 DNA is TGTGCCAGCAGTTTATCCGGTCCCCTCAGCCCTGGGGCCAACGTCCTGACTTTC. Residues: CASSLSGPLSPGANVLTF.

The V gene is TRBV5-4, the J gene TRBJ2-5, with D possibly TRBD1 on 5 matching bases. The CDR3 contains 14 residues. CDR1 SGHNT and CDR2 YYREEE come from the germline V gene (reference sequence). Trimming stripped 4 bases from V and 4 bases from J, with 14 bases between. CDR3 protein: CASSPPGRAETQYF. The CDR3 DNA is TGTGCCAGCAGCCCCCCGGGCAGGGCAGAGACCCAGTACTTC.

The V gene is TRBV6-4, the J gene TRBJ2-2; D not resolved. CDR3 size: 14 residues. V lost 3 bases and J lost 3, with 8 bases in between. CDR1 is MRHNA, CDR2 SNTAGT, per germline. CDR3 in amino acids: CASSEWTDTGELFF. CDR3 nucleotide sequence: TGTGCCAGCAGTGAGTGGACGGACACCGGGGAGCTGTTTTTT.

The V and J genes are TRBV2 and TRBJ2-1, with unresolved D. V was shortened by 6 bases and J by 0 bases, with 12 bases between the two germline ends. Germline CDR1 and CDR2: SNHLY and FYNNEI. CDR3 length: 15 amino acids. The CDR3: CASRNRRSSYNEQFF. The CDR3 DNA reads TGTGCCAGCAGAAATCGGCGGAGCTCCTACAATGAGCAGTTCTTC.

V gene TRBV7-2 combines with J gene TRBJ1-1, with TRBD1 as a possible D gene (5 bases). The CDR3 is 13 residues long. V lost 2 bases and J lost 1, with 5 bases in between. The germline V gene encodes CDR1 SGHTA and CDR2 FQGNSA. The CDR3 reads CASSLQGNTEAFF. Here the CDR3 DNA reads TGTGCCAGCAGCTTACAGGGGAACACTGAAGCTTTCTTT.

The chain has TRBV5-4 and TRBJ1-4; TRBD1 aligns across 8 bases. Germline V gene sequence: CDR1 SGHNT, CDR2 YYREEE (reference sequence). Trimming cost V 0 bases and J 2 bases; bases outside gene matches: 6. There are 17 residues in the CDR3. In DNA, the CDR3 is TGTGCCAGCAGCTTGGAGGCAGGGGGCATGACTAATGAAAAACTGTTTTTT. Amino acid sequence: CASSLEAGGMTNEKLFF. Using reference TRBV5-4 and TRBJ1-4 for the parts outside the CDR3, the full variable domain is ETGVTQSPTHLIKTRGQQVTLRCSSQSGHNTVSWYQQALGQGPQFIFQYYREEENGRGNFPPRFSGLQFPNYSSELNVNALELDDSALYLCASSLEAGGMTNEKLFFGSGTQLSVL.